This T cell receptor (beta chain) derives from a study of blood T cell repertoires in COVID-19. The study assigned cohorts using participant-reported clinical history. TCRdb's copy holds only in-frame clones and misses some; the assay was immunoSEQ multiplex PCR. The data contain roughly 400,000 clones, approximately 89% of them singletons. The CDR3 loop spans 11 amino acids. J was trimmed by 7 bases and V by 6 bases; bases with no gene match: 5. Germline loops: CDR1 SQVTM, CDR2 ANQGSEA. Details on this clone: Other DNA sequences in this sample translate to the same CDR3.

Sequenced: PBMCs or T cells enriched from blood (not recorded which). V and J are TRBV29-1 and TRBJ1-2; the match to TRBD1 covers 7 bases. The clonotype was recovered from a woman between 35 and 50 years old who had been exposed to COVID-19. The CDR3 coding sequence is TGCAGCGTCTGGACAGGAGCTGGCTACACCTTC. Its translation is CSVWTGAGYTF.